This T cell receptor (beta chain) was profiled in a study of cytomegalovirus exposure and HLA in healthy donors. The CDR3 covers 15 residues. Per the germline V gene, CDR1 is SGHVS and CDR2 is FNYEAQ. The V and J ends lost 5 bases and 4 bases, in that order; junction bases with no gene match: 6. About this clone: Its specificity is not known.

Profiled with immunoSEQ multiplex PCR; TCRdb holds only in-frame clones, not every one. The table records approximately 160,000 clones, 75% to 95% of them present only once. The study, taken as a whole, reports: Despite most TCR sequences being rare, some public TCRs occurred in many donors. Reportedly, diagnosis of cytomegalovirus status by the classifier showed high specificity and sensitivity.

This receptor was taken from a woman under 30 in good health and CMV-seropositive. Sequencing used PBMCs. The chain links TRBV7-6 to TRBJ2-1, with TRBD2 matching over 9 bases. The chain's CDR3 is CASSLTSGPYNEQFF. In nucleotides, the CDR3 is TGTGCCAGCAGCCTAACTAGCGGGCCATACAATGAGCAGTTCTTC.